This T cell receptor beta chain was identified during a study of blood T cells in healthy people across ages. Study-wide points: More naive CD4+ cells and higher diversity were found in long-lived than in aged donors. The CMV status of each donor remained undetermined, and this could have confounded shifts in expanded clonotypes.

The authors ran a second PCR of about 7 to 12 cycles using a sample-barcoded 5' primer and a J-beta primer mix. TCRdb reprocessed the 5' RACE reads with MiXCR, giving one entry per CDR3 protein. The repertoire holds 650,000 to 900,000 distinct CDR3 sequences, around 62% seen once, with about 27% in the top ten. Between the trimmed V and J ends, which lost 0 bases and 2 bases, there was a span of 14 bases. The CDR3 is made up of 16 amino acids. Germline V lookup: CDR1 SGHTA, CDR2 FQGNSA. On this clonotype itself: Its specificity is not known.

This TCR was recovered from a man aged 25-45 years in good health. The rearrangement uses TRBV7-2 and TRBJ2-7; D not resolved. The sequenced material came from blood. The CDR3 region has the DNA TGTGCCAGCAGCTTAGCGGCGTCCGCGGATACCTACGAGCAGTACTTC. Amino acids: CASSLAASADTYEQYF.